This T cell receptor (beta chain) was sequenced during a study of T cells expressing NK-cell markers (TCRdb year 2020). Some background on the complete study: Under 10 donors provided sorted CD3+CD56+NKG2C+, CD3+CD56+NKG2C- and CD3+CD56-NKG2C+ T-cell subsets, whose TCR beta-chain repertoires were profiled. Of the eight sequenced donors, seven were found to be HCMV-seropositive and one was found to be HCMV-seronegative. Illumina HiSeq 2000/2500, MiSeq or NextSeq was used to sequence libraries as 2 x 150 bp reads. The eight sequenced donors were randomly selected healthy volunteers, three men and five women. On the study overall, not on this receptor specifically: It remained unclear whether the expanded NKG2C-expressing T cell clones were specific for HCMV antigens. In five to seven donors, the dominant CD3+CD56+NKG2C+ clonotypes were among the top 10 CD8+ clonotypes and accounted for roughly 1.0-7.5% of CD8+ T cells. Those dominant clonotypes were again the most abundant among CD3+CD56-NKG2C+ cells in a few donors, at roughly 28.3-60.1%.

Measured from the cysteine to the phenylalanine, the CDR3 is 14 residues long. The protein alone is recorded here. The germline V gene yields LGHNA for CDR1 and YNFKEQ for CDR2. The sample was run on an Illumina HiSeq 2000. TCR beta cDNA libraries were made by 5'RACE template switching that added a universal primer site and unique molecular identifiers. cDNA synthesis was primed from the TCR beta constant segment and was followed by two successive PCR amplification steps. In the paper's pipeline: MIGEC handled demultiplexing of the reads and grouping by UMI, while MiTCR was used to assemble and quantify clonotypes. To remove erroneous sequences, TCR cDNA sequences were retained only when supported by two or more reads. The tcR package was used for downstream repertoire analysis, with clonotypes matched between fractions based on CDR3 nucleotide sequence plus V segment. VDJmatch was used to annotate antigen specificity against VDJdb, with one amino acid substitution in CDR3 allowed. Following TCRdb reprocessing, every CDR3 protein sequence forms one entry, and DNA is not provided. The V and J calls shown here were made by TCRdb, not taken from the authors' results. This sample's table carries 550,000 to 600,000 distinct CDR3 sequences. The top ten constitute under 4.5% of the sample.

HCMV-specific IgG was detected in serum with a commercial ELISA kit to determine HCMV serostatus. Peripheral blood mononuclear cells were isolated from blood by Ficoll density gradient centrifugation. Note on this clonotype: The target of this receptor is not known.

Sequencing input: blood T cells: a sorted CD56 or NKG2C T cell subset, CD4+ or CD8+ T cells, or bulk PBMC T cells (not recorded which). The rearrangement combines TRBV4-2 with TRBJ2-3; TCRdb returns TRBD2, unconfirmable since there is no DNA. The TCR comes from a man aged 18 to 30 in good health. Donor details come from another sample of the same person, matched by shared clones. The CDR3: CASGLAGTPDTQYF.